This T cell receptor (beta chain) originates from a study of T cell repertoires in cytomegalovirus infection. In TCRdb, the reads were re-called with MiXCR into one record per CDR3 protein. Altogether under 850,000 distinct CDR3 sequences are present, roughly 33% being singletons, with the ten largest covering about 20%. Germline lookup yields CDR1 DFQATT and CDR2 SNEGSKA (reference sequence). Trimming took 0 bases from V and 4 from J; bases not matched to a gene: 3. CDR3 length equals 15 residues. As for this clonotype: Its antigen is as yet unknown.

Sequencing was performed on cultured PBMCs, taken from culture after CMV antigen stimulation. The genes are TRBV20-1 and TRBJ2-5; 12 nucleotides agree with TRBD2. The origin of this receptor is a human donor in good health (CMV status not recorded). Some clones in this sample may be carry-over from other donors' samples. The CDR3 reads CSARDPSGGAETQYF. The DNA of the CDR3 is TGCAGTGCTAGAGACCCTAGCGGGGGGGCAGAGACCCAGTACTTC.